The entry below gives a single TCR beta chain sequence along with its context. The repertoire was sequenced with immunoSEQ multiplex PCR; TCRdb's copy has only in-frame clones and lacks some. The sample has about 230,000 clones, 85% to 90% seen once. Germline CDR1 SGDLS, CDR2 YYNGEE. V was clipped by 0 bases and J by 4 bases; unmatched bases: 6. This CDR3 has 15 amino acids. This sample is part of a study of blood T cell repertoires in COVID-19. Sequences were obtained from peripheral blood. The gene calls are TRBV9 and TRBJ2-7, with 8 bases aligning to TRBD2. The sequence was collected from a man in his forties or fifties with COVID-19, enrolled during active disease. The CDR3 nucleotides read TGTGCCAGCAGCGTAGATAGCGGGGTGCGATACGAGCAGTACTTC. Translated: CASSVDSGVRYEQYF.